The T cell receptor (beta chain) described here comes from a study of shared clonotypes between healthy human individuals. Libraries were prepared by immunoSEQ multiplex PCR; TCRdb keeps only in-frame clonotypes and omits some of them. In the table there are 2 million to 2.5 million clones, around 93% of which are singletons. Sequenced sample: naive CD4+ T cells from PBMCs. Stated subset: CD45RA+ positively selected. This receptor was obtained from a man in his late teens or twenties in good health. Some clones in this sample may be carry-over from other donors' samples.

The CDR3 sequence: CASSSRTSGRSYEQYF. The CDR3 DNA sequence: TGTGCCAGCAGTTCAAGGACTAGCGGGAGGTCTTACGAGCAGTACTTC. The chain recombines TRBV7-2 with TRBJ2-7; 14 bases map to TRBD2. Germline CDR1 is SGHTA and CDR2 is FQGNSA. V lost 6 bases to trimming and J lost 4 bases; unmatched junction nucleotides: 8. The CDR3 length is 16 residues.